These 30 T cell receptor beta chains came from one sample sequenced in a study of CD8 T cells in Susac syndrome. When the RNA was reverse transcribed, random hexamers were used with an input of about 0.5 to 1 ug. TCRdb re-analysed the immunoSEQ multiplex PCR reads in MiXCR, keeping a single row per CDR3 protein. The top ten hold 0.095% to 0.14% of the sample, which has roughly 130,000 distinct CDR3 sequences, approximately 95% seen once. Specimen: CD4+ T cells from PBMCs. The receptors stem from a human donor with multiple sclerosis.

The chain combines TRBV19 with TRBJ2-3, with D perhaps TRBD1 (5 bases). The germline gives CDR1 LNHDA, CDR2 SQIVND (reference sequence). The CDR3 length is 14 residues. V shed 5 bases and J shed 4 bases, with 13 bases lying between them. The CDR3 here is CASSGQGLADTQYF. As DNA, the CDR3 is TGTGCCAGTAGTGGGCAGGGCCTGGCAGATACGCAGTATTTT.

J is TRBJ1-5 and V is TRBV13, with no clear D. The CDR3 length is 13 residues. The germline CDR1 and CDR2 sequences are PRHDT and FYEKMQ (reference sequence). V was cut by 4 bases and J by 4 bases, with 8 bases left in between. The CDR3 coding sequence is TGTGCCAGCAGCTCCGCCGGGAATCAGCCCCAGCATTTT. This codes for CASSSAGNQPQHF.

The J gene is TRBJ2-1, the V gene TRBV7-8; D is undetermined. Germline-derived CDR1 and CDR2 are SGHVS and FQNEAQ. V was trimmed by 5 bases and J by 6 bases, leaving 14 bases between them. The CDR3 extends over 14 amino acids. The CDR3 here is CASSVLKGRNEQFF. In DNA, the CDR3 is TGTGCCAGCAGCGTGCTAAAGGGCCGCAATGAGCAGTTCTTC.

J is TRBJ2-1 and V is TRBV12-3 or TRBV12-4; no firm D call. The CDR3 is 14 amino acids. V was cut by 5 bases and J by 2 bases, with 10 bases left in between. The CDR3: CASSPKGPYNEQFF. The DNA for the CDR3 is TGTGCCAGCAGTCCGAAGGGCCCCTACAATGAGCAGTTCTTC.

The CDR3 loop is CASRPGTFFEAFF. CDR3 coding DNA: TGTGCCAGCAGACCCGGGACATTTTTTGAAGCTTTCTTT. The chain joins TRBV28 to TRBJ1-1; D might be TRBD1 (6 bases). Germline CDR1 MDHEN, CDR2 SYDVKM. The CDR3 is 13 amino acids. The V end lost 6 bases, the J end lost 7 bases, and 15 bases lay between the germline ends.

J is TRBJ2-7 and V is TRBV30, with 9 bases fitting TRBD2. Germline V gene sequence: CDR1 GTSNPN, CDR2 SVGIG (reference sequence). Losses at the gene ends were 5 bases for V and 3 bases for J; bases not matched to a gene: 5. The CDR3 has 13 amino acids. The CDR3 spells CAWGASGVYEQYF. CDR3 DNA sequence: TGTGCCTGGGGGGCTAGCGGGGTCTACGAGCAGTACTTC.

This sequence joins TRBV7-6 and TRBJ2-2, with 8 bases matching TRBD2. Germline CDR1 SGHVS, CDR2 FNYEAQ. The CDR3 sequence is 16 residues long. V lost 5 bases and J lost 0; bases outside the gene matches: 5. The CDR3 nucleotides are TGTGCCAGCAGCCTGGAACTAGCGGCGAACACCGGGGAGCTGTTTTTT. As protein: CASSLELAANTGELFF.

The V call is TRBV7-9, the J call TRBJ2-3, with D possibly TRBD2 on 5 matching bases. V was pared by 5 bases and J by 3 bases, with 18 bases between. Per germline, CDR1 SEHNR and CDR2 FQNEAQ (reference sequence). This CDR3 comprises 16 residues. The CDR3 loop is CASSPLPGLRTDTQYF. In DNA form, the CDR3 reads TGTGCCAGCAGCCCCCTTCCGGGATTGAGAACAGATACGCAGTATTTT.

The rearrangement links TRBV27 to TRBJ2-7; possible D gene TRBD2, 5 bases. Trimming took 7 bases from V and 7 from J, leaving 14 bases between them. CDR3 length equals 12 residues. In germline, CDR1 is MNHEY, CDR2 SMNVEV (reference sequence). CDR3 nucleotides: TGTGCCAGCAAATCTATCACGGGAGAGCAGTACTTC. Its protein is CASKSITGEQYF.

The genes are TRBV15 and TRBJ2-7; D perhaps matches TRBD2 (6 bases). Trimming left V 8 bases short and J 1 base short, with 15 bases between. CDR1 is LNHNV and CDR2 is YYDKDF in the germline V gene (reference sequence). This CDR3 contains 14 residues. Here the CDR3 DNA reads TGTGCCACCCGCGTTGGAGGGAATTCCTACGAGCAGTACTTC. This encodes CATRVGGNSYEQYF.

This chain uses TRBV6-2 or TRBV6-3 with TRBJ2-2; no clear D. The V end was cut by 5 bases, the J end by 2 bases, with 0 bases between. Germline V gives CDR1 MNHEY, CDR2 SVGEGT. There are 11 residues in the CDR3. For the CDR3, the DNA is TGTGCCAGCAGTAACACCGGGGAGCTGTTTTTT. It specifies CASSNTGELFF.

V is TRBV3-1 and J is TRBJ2-6, with D possibly being TRBD1 or TRBD2 (5 bases each). CDR3 length: 16 amino acids. Germline V CDR1 and CDR2: LGHDT, YNNKEL (reference sequence). Trimming removed 4 bases from V and 2 bases from J, with 12 bases in between. This chain's CDR3 is CASSPGAGAGANVLTF. The CDR3 DNA sequence: TGTGCCAGCAGCCCCGGGGCCGGGGCTGGGGCCAACGTCCTGACTTTC.

This chain uses TRBV9 with TRBJ2-5, with 13 bases identical to TRBD2. Germline lookup yields CDR1 SGDLS and CDR2 YYNGEE. Germline trimming cut 4 bases from V and 5 bases from J; bases unmatched to any gene: 11. The CDR3 has 17 residues. The CDR3 protein is CASSLNPPGLAGETQYF. Written as DNA, the CDR3 is TGTGCCAGCAGCCTAAATCCCCCGGGACTAGCGGGGGAGACCCAGTACTTC.

The chain employs TRBV15 and TRBJ1-1; 8 bases fit TRBD1. V shed 8 bases and J 4 bases; nucleotides not matched to a gene: 6. CDR1 LNHNV and CDR2 YYDKDF come from the germline V gene (reference sequence). The CDR3 length is 13 residues. This chain's CDR3 is CATLNRGATEAFF. The DNA for the CDR3 is TGTGCCACCCTGAACAGGGGGGCCACTGAAGCTTTCTTT.

Notes on this clonotype: An end of the junction differs from the germline gene, which may be a read error. V gene TRBV14 combines with J gene TRBJ2-1, with D perhaps given as TRBD1 or TRBD2 (5 bases each). Germline values: CDR1 SGHDN, CDR2 FVKESK. The CDR3 loop spans 11 amino acids. The CDR3 loop reads CASSQVGTKIF. The CDR3 DNA reads TGTGCCAGCAGCCAAGTCGGGACGAAAATCTTC. Filled out from reference TRBV14 and TRBJ2-1, the complete variable domain reads EAGVTQFPSHSVIEKGQTVTLRCDPISGHDNLYWYRRVMGKEIKFLLHFVKESKQDESGMPNNRFLAERTGGTYSTLKVQPAELEDSGVYFCASSQVGTKIFGPGTRLTVL.

The V call is TRBV7-2, the J call TRBJ2-2, with TRBD1 matching over 8 bases. The CDR3 loop spans 17 amino acids. V shed 6 bases, J shed 9 bases, and the junction held 18 bases outside the gene matches. Looked up from germline, CDR1 is SGHTA and CDR2 is FQGNSA. The CDR3, as DNA: TGTGCCAGCAGATCGCGCCTGGGACAGGATTTTGTCTGGGAGCTGTTTTTT. It is translated as CASRSRLGQDFVWELFF.

The V and J genes are TRBV29-1 and TRBJ2-3; the D gene is possibly TRBD1 (7 bases). V was pared by 4 bases and J by 9 bases, with 11 bases between. This CDR3 comprises 11 residues. Looked up from germline, CDR1 is SQVTM and CDR2 is ANQGSEA. In DNA, the CDR3 is TGCAGCGTTGGGCAGGGGGGCACGCAGTATTTT. Its protein is CSVGQGGTQYF.

This CDR3 is CASSEIGGSDETQYF. DNA of the CDR3: TGTGCCAGCAGTGAAATTGGCGGGAGTGACGAGACCCAGTACTTC. The genes are TRBV25-1 and TRBJ2-5, with 7 bases lining up with TRBD2. The CDR3 is made up of 15 amino acids. Germline V gives CDR1 MGHDK, CDR2 SYGVNS. V was clipped by 2 bases and J by 5 bases; unmatched bases: 8.

The chain recombines TRBV20-1 with TRBJ1-2, with TRBD1 as a possible D gene (5 bases). The CDR3 extends over 13 amino acids. Germline CDR1 reads DFQATT; CDR2 reads SNEGSKA (reference sequence). Trimming took 4 bases from V and 3 from J, leaving 12 bases between them. DNA of the CDR3: TGCAGTGCTATGACAGACAGCTACTATGGCTACACCTTC. Translating gives CSAMTDSYYGYTF.

This chain connects TRBV5-1 to TRBJ2-5; no definite D call. Trimming stripped 0 bases from V and 5 bases from J, with 17 bases between. The CDR3 sequence is 16 residues long. Germline-derived CDR1 and CDR2 are SGHRS and YFSETQ. The CDR3 sequence: CASSLDGSRPGETQYF. The CDR3 bases are TGCGCCAGCAGCTTGGACGGCTCACGTCCGGGCGAGACCCAGTACTTC.

This clonotype has just one count. The chain joins TRBV29-1 to TRBJ2-7, with D possibly TRBD1 on 6 matching bases. The CDR3 has 12 residues. Per the germline V gene, CDR1 is SQVTM and CDR2 is ANQGSEA. The V and J ends lost 4 bases and 4 bases respectively, with 11 bases between them. CDR3 in DNA: TGCAGCGTTGTCAGACAGGAATACGAGCAGTACTTC. Encoded protein: CSVVRQEYEQYF.

This clonotype is a singleton in its sample. The chain is built from TRBV6-2 or TRBV6-3 and TRBJ2-1; TRBD2 aligns across 10 bases. The CDR3 extends over 13 amino acids. The J segment lost 10 bases and the V segment lost 5 bases, leaving 5 bases of the junction unmatched. The germline gives CDR1 MNHEY, CDR2 SVGEGT. CDR3 protein: CASSSGGAFEQFF. DNA of the CDR3: TGTGCCAGCAGTAGCGGGGGGGCTTTCGAGCAGTTCTTC.

The chain employs TRBV28 and TRBJ2-7, with unresolved D. The CDR3 is made up of 12 amino acids. The V and J ends lost 6 bases and 0 bases respectively, with 6 bases between them. CDR1 and CDR2 (germline): MDHEN, SYDVKM. CDR3 residues: CASRQSSYEQYF. CDR3 bases: TGTGCCAGCAGACAAAGCTCCTACGAGCAGTACTTC.

The V call is TRBV7-9, the J call TRBJ1-1; 8 nucleotides agree with TRBD1. The CDR3 covers 17 residues. J was trimmed by 1 base and V by 1 base; bases with no gene match: 8. The germline CDR1 and CDR2 sequences are SEHNR and FQNEAQ (reference sequence). CDR3 DNA: TGTGCCAGCAGCTTAGTAATTGGACAGGGACGGAACACTGAAGCTTTCTTT. It codes for CASSLVIGQGRNTEAFF.

This sequence joins TRBV20-1 and TRBJ2-7, with no clear D. The CDR3 runs 15 residues. CDR1 and CDR2 (germline): DFQATT, SNEGSKA (reference sequence). Trimming removed 0 bases from V and 3 bases from J, with 15 bases in between. This chain's CDR3 is CSARDLGTVNYEQYF. The CDR3 bases are TGCAGTGCTAGAGACCTAGGAACAGTAAACTACGAGCAGTACTTC.

The chain couples TRBV7-9 to TRBJ1-2; no reliable D call. The length of the CDR3 is 13 residues. Per the germline V gene, CDR1 is SEHNR and CDR2 is FQNEAQ (reference sequence). Deletions cut 5 bases from V and 4 bases from J, with 11 bases between. CDR3 nucleotides: TGTGCCAGCAGCGCCGGCCTTATCTATGGCTACACCTTC. This gives the protein CASSAGLIYGYTF.

The chain has TRBV7-2 and TRBJ2-1; D remains ambiguous. There are 11 residues in the CDR3. Deletions cut 7 bases from V and 4 bases from J, with 5 bases between. Germline V CDR1 and CDR2: SGHTA, FQGNSA. CDR3 nucleotide sequence: TGTGCCAGCAACACATACAATGAGCAGTTCTTC. The encoded protein is CASNTYNEQFF.

This chain uses TRBV20-1 with TRBJ2-7, with D perhaps being TRBD1 or TRBD2 (5 bases each). Germline V gene sequence: CDR1 DFQATT, CDR2 SNEGSKA (reference sequence). This CDR3 comprises 17 residues. V was clipped by 2 bases and J by 3 bases, with 23 bases between them. The CDR3 region has the DNA TGCAGTGCTAGATCCGACGAACACGGGACGGACCTCTACGAGCAGTACTTC. Its translation: CSARSDEHGTDLYEQYF.

This sequence joins TRBV29-1 and TRBJ2-5; no firm D call. Germline lookup yields CDR1 SQVTM and CDR2 ANQGSEA. V lost 3 bases, J lost 6 bases, and 11 bases lay in between. This CDR3 comprises 12 residues. The CDR3 nucleotides are TGCAGCGTTGAGTTAAATGGGAAGACCCAGTACTTC. Encoded protein: CSVELNGKTQYF.

The chain uses TRBV23-1 and TRBJ1-2; D not resolved. TRBV23-1 belongs to the ORF category, with a function that is uncertain. CDR3 length equals 9 residues. Trimming pared 9 bases from V and 7 bases from J, leaving 6 bases between. The CDR3 nucleotides read TGCGCCAGGTTGACTGGCTACACCTTC. It is translated as CARLTGYTF.